The present T cell receptor (beta chain) was sequenced within a study of T cell repertoires in cytomegalovirus infection. TCRdb ran MiXCR on the reads and lists one entry per CDR3 protein. The data show around 740,000 distinct CDR3 sequences, with under 40% seen just once and more than 2.5% held by the top ten. What was sequenced was PBMCs. This receptor was obtained from a human donor in good health (CMV status not recorded). Some clones in this sample may be carry-over from other donors' samples.

The CDR3 DNA reads as TGTGCCAGCAGCTCTCCCAACAGGGCTCAAGAGACCCAGTACTTC. It codes for CASSSPNRAQETQYF. This rearrangement joins TRBV7-9 to TRBJ2-5, with a possible D match to TRBD1 (6 bases). Germline CDR1 and CDR2: SEHNR and FQNEAQ (reference sequence). Trimming took 4 bases from V and 2 from J, leaving 14 bases between them. CDR3 length: 15 amino acids.